Following are 22 T cell receptor beta chains from one sample sequenced in a study of T cells in localized non-small cell lung cancer (dated by TCRdb to 2019 to 2021). The library relied on the immunoSEQ multiplex PCR assay. TCRdb limited this immuneACCESS table to in-frame rearrangements with V and J called. A share of clones is missing; checked studies link under half to unresolved V genes, and the rest is unexplained. This sample comprises roughly 35,000 clones, approximately 91% of them detected only once. Around 4% of the sample is taken by the ten largest. Sequencing used peripheral blood, obtained before any cancer treatment. These receptors were taken from a woman between 35 and 70 years old with stage I lung adenocarcinoma.

V usage is TRBV29-1 and J usage is TRBJ1-1, with D hard to call. The CDR3 totals 13 residues. Germline CDR1 and CDR2: SQVTM and ANQGSEA. V was clipped by 0 bases and J by 6 bases, with 11 bases between them. As DNA, the CDR3 is TGCAGCGTTGAAGACCCCTCTTGGGCTGAAGCTTTCTTT. Protein: CSVEDPSWAEAFF.

The chain is built from TRBV7-2 and TRBJ2-2; D possibly corresponds to TRBD1 (6 bases). The V gene lost 6 bases and the J gene lost 9 bases, with 14 bases spanning the gap. The V gene's germline CDR1 is SGHTA and CDR2 FQGNSA. The CDR3 has 13 amino acids. CDR3: CASSQQGFRELFF. As DNA, the CDR3 is TGTGCCAGCAGTCAACAGGGTTTTCGGGAGCTGTTTTTT.

This chain joins TRBV10-3 and TRBJ2-3; TRBD2 matches 10 bases. The CDR3 covers 18 residues. The trim removed 0 bases at V and 4 bases at J, leaving 10 bases unmatched. The germline gives CDR1 ENHRY, CDR2 SYGVKD. The CDR3 nucleotides are TGTGCCATCAGTGAGTCCGCCGGGGCTAGCGGGGGACCAGATACGCAGTATTTT. As protein: CAISESAGASGGPDTQYF.

The rearrangement links TRBV5-4 to TRBJ2-3; weak D call: TRBD1 (5 bases). CDR1 and CDR2 from the germline V gene are SGHNT and YYREEE (reference sequence). The CDR3 is 15 residues long. Trimming shortened V by 1 base and J by 6 bases, and 15 bases separated the two germline ends. CDR3 region: CASSLNAKGRDTQYF. In DNA form, the CDR3 reads TGTGCCAGCAGCTTGAACGCTAAGGGGCGGGATACGCAGTATTTT.

A single count supports this clone. The chain carries TRBV6-5 and TRBJ2-1; weak D call: TRBD2 (6 bases). Germline CDR1 reads MNHEY; CDR2 reads SVGAGI. V dropped 11 bases and J dropped 8 bases, with 22 bases sitting between them. The CDR3 length is 14 residues. The CDR3 is CAASEPSDKDEQFF. The DNA of the CDR3 is TGTGCCGCCAGCGAGCCTAGCGACAAGGATGAGCAGTTCTTC.

The chain uses TRBV5-8 and TRBJ1-2, with D possibly matching TRBD1 (6 bases). CDR1 and CDR2 (germline): SGHTS, YDEGEE. The CDR3 runs to 15 residues. V dropped 0 bases and J dropped 6 bases, with 15 bases sitting between them. CDR3 nucleotide sequence: TGTGCCAGCAGCTTGGTCGCAGGGGCAAGACATGGCTACACCTTC. Residues: CASSLVAGARHGYTF.

V gene TRBV11-3 combines with J gene TRBJ2-1; D unclear. Germline values: CDR1 SGHNT, CDR2 YENEEA. The CDR3 length is 12 residues. V lost 0 bases, J lost 6 bases, and 3 bases lay in between. The CDR3 spells CASSLDSNEQFF. CDR3 DNA: TGTGCCAGCAGCTTAGACAGCAATGAGCAGTTCTTC.

The J gene is TRBJ1-2, the V gene TRBV4-3; no clear D. The CDR3 sequence is 14 residues long. CDR1 and CDR2 from the germline V gene are LGHNA and YSLEER. V was clipped by 2 bases and J by 8 bases, with 15 bases between them. As DNA, the CDR3 is TGCGCCAGCAGCCAAAAGGTACAGTCGTCGGGCTACACCTTC. As protein: CASSQKVQSSGYTF.

The genes are TRBV2 and TRBJ1-2; the match to TRBD1 covers 8 bases. V gave up 6 bases and J gave up 2 bases; unmatched junction bases: 2. The CDR3 sequence is 13 residues long. Per the germline V gene, CDR1 is SNHLY and CDR2 is FYNNEI. The CDR3 bases are TGTGCCAGCAGGGACAGGGCCAACTATGGCTACACCTTC. Encoded protein: CASRDRANYGYTF.

The genes are TRBV6-6 and TRBJ1-1; D is unclear. The CDR3 runs to 14 residues. With 2 bases removed from V and 0 bases from J, the gap between germline ends came to 7 bases. Germline CDR1 is MNHNY and CDR2 is SVGAGI (reference sequence). The CDR3 DNA is TGTGCCAGCAGTTACACGGCGGTGAACACTGAAGCTTTCTTT. This sequence encodes CASSYTAVNTEAFF.

The chain employs TRBV9 and TRBJ2-7, with D perhaps TRBD2 (5 bases). Germline CDR1 reads SGDLS; CDR2 reads YYNGEE. The CDR3 is 15 residues long. V lost 4 bases, J lost 4 bases, and 18 bases lay in between. This CDR3 reads CASSLTGNYPYEQYF. CDR3 in DNA: TGTGCCAGCAGCTTAACCGGGAACTATCCTTACGAGCAGTACTTC.

This sequence joins TRBV6-5 and TRBJ1-4, with a possible D match to TRBD1 (5 bases). Germline V gives CDR1 MNHEY, CDR2 SVGAGI. The ends were cut back, 6 bases at V and 0 bases at J, with 11 bases in the middle. The CDR3 has 15 amino acids. The DNA of the CDR3 is TGTGCCAGCAGGAGAGGGGATGCAACTAATGAAAAACTGTTTTTT. This encodes CASRRGDATNEKLFF.

The rearrangement joins TRBV25-1 to TRBJ1-2; TRBD1 aligns across 8 bases. CDR1 MGHDK and CDR2 SYGVNS come from the germline V gene. The V gene end was trimmed by 9 bases and the J gene end by 3 bases; junction bases not matched to a gene: 12. This CDR3 has 15 residues. CDR3 in amino acids: CASSGWTGHHYGYTF. CDR3 nucleotides: TGTGCCAGTTCGGGGTGGACAGGGCACCACTATGGCTACACCTTC.

CDR3 nucleotide sequence: TGTGCCAGCAGCGTAGATCTGGGGACTACTGGAAACACCATATATTTT. This encodes CASSVDLGTTGNTIYF. This chain uses TRBV9 with TRBJ1-3; possible D gene TRBD1, 5 bases. The V end lost 0 bases, the J end lost 2 bases, and 12 bases lay between the germline ends. Germline V gene lookup returns CDR1 SGDLS and CDR2 YYNGEE. This CDR3 is built from 16 residues. The entire variable domain, with the rest obtained from reference TRBV9 and TRBJ1-3, is as follows: DSGVTQTPKHLITATGQRVTLRCSPRSGDLSVYWYQQSLDQGLQFLIQYYNGEERAKGNILERFSAQQFPDLHSELNLSSLELGDSALYFCASSVDLGTTGNTIYFGEGSWLTVV.

The chain uses TRBV23-1 and TRBJ2-7; 8 nucleotides match TRBD1. TRBV23-1 is an open reading frame, and its role is uncertain. V was clipped by 0 bases and J by 3 bases; unmatched bases: 7. The CDR3 is made up of 16 amino acids. The CDR3 protein is CASSQSGQGPHYEQYF. The CDR3 DNA follows: TGCGCCAGCAGTCAATCCGGACAGGGCCCCCACTACGAGCAGTACTTC.

The chain joins TRBV4-2 to TRBJ1-2; D not certain. Per the germline V gene, CDR1 is LGHNA and CDR2 is YNFKEQ. This CDR3 is built from 12 residues. V was shortened by 0 bases and J by 2 bases, with 1 base between the two germline ends. As DNA, the CDR3 is TGTGCCAGCAGCCAAGAGAACTATGGCTACACCTTC. Its protein product is CASSQENYGYTF.

The V call is TRBV15, the J call TRBJ1-4; weak D call: TRBD1 (5 bases). The length of the CDR3 is 14 residues. The germline V gene encodes CDR1 LNHNV and CDR2 YYDKDF (reference sequence). Trimming took 5 bases from V and 2 from J, leaving 9 bases between them. In nucleotides, the CDR3 is TGTGCCACCAGCCCCAGGGTGACTAATGAAAAACTGTTTTTT. This codes for CATSPRVTNEKLFF.

The genes are TRBV5-4 and TRBJ2-2; D is ambiguous. The CDR3 is 15 residues long. The V and J ends lost 3 bases and 3 bases respectively, with 12 bases between them. Germline-derived CDR1 and CDR2 are SGHNT and YYREEE (reference sequence). The CDR3 nucleotides read TGTGCCAGCAGCTATCAGGATACGGACACCGGGGAGCTGTTTTTT. Translated: CASSYQDTDTGELFF.

This clone was observed a few times. The V call is TRBV27, the J call TRBJ1-6; D ambiguous. V was shortened by 2 bases and J by 0 bases, with 2 bases between the two germline ends. CDR1 and CDR2 (germline): MNHEY, SMNVEV (reference sequence). This CDR3 has 14 residues. CDR3 DNA sequence: TGTGCCAGCAGTTTAAGCTCCTATAATTCACCCCTCCACTTT. This sequence encodes CASSLSSYNSPLHF.

This clone appeared a single time. The chain joins TRBV4-2 to TRBJ2-2, with unresolved D. This CDR3 has 14 residues. Germline V gene sequence: CDR1 LGHNA, CDR2 YNFKEQ. The germline V and J ends were trimmed by 1 base and 5 bases, with 8 bases remaining between them. The CDR3 nucleotides are TGTGCCAGCAGCCAAGTGGTAGAAACCGGGGAGCTGTTTTTT. This gives the protein CASSQVVETGELFF.

V gene TRBV18 combines with J gene TRBJ2-7, with 12 bases lining up with TRBD2. The trim removed 3 bases at V and 6 bases at J, leaving 3 bases unmatched. Germline-derived CDR1 and CDR2 are KGHSH and LQKENI. CDR3 size: 14 residues. CDR3 bases: TGTGCCAGCTCACCCGGACTAGCGGGGACCGAGCAGTACTTC. Protein: CASSPGLAGTEQYF.

The V call is TRBV21-1, the J call TRBJ2-5; the table gives TRBD1 as D, unverified against the DNA. TRBV21-1 is shown as a pseudogene. The CDR3 runs 12 residues. Here the CDR3 DNA reads TGTGCCAGCAGCAGGGGCCGAGAGACCCAGTACTTC. It specifies CASSRGRETQYF.